The TCR beta chain under discussion was sequenced for a study of post-analysis software for immune sequencing data (dated by TCRdb to between 2015 and 2016). As for the study more broadly: Disease courses on record covered relapsing-remitting, secondary progressive and progressive-relapsing multiple sclerosis, though some patients had no subtype annotation. A subset of samples was prepared in parallel using single-end sample barcoding, then pooled and co-amplified after Illumina adapter ligation. The multiple sclerosis patient repertoires were compared with about a dozen previously published healthy control repertoires from donors aged about 6 to 26 years. Summary of the overall study and its limitations: Compared with controls, multiple sclerosis patients had significantly lower normalized Chao1 diversity, a finding suggesting substantial peripheral T-cell clonal expansion. The multiple sclerosis patient group was slightly younger than the control group. Direct clustering with F measure showed strong co-clustering of samples prepared in the same batch, prompting a batch-effect correction. Patients showed significantly higher frequencies than controls for 4 or 5 TRBV segments, among them TRBV5-6, TRBV5-1 and TRBV20-1.

Per the germline V gene, MNHEY is the CDR1 and SVGAGI is the CDR2. Trimmed from V: 2 bases; trimmed from J: 10 bases; junction bases lacking a gene match: 3. Counted from cysteine to phenylalanine, this CDR3 has 13 amino acids. The entry retains the CDR3 DNA only, 39 bases that are in frame from base 1. Libraries were built with PCR. TCRdb records Illumina HiSeq 2500 as the sequencer. To reduce PCR and sequencing biases, unique molecular identifiers were incorporated into the TCR beta cDNA libraries. Some 500,000 cDNA molecules were obtained per 1 to 10 million input T cells, so each molecule approximated one T cell. The patient libraries were prepared and sequenced with the same protocol used for the earlier healthy control dataset. Within a given batch, samples were prepared together, multiplexed and sequenced on the same HiSeq lane. On the authors' methods: MIGEC was used to process the raw barcoded reads, and molecular identifier groups with only a single read were discarded before consensus assembly and CDR3 extraction. Clonotype tables were post-analysed with VDJtools, normalizing diversity by down-sampling all datasets to the smallest sample size. Repertoire overlap clustering matched CDR3 amino acid but not nucleotide sequences to correct batch-related cross-sample contamination. Starting from the raw public reads, TCRdb applied fastp trimming at Q25, assembled clones with MiXCR and retained in-frame beta chains. Each entry merges the rows of one CDR3 protein and shows their most common DNA and genes. The V and J calls here are based on TCRdb, not the publication. For this sample the table gives hundreds of thousands of distinct CDR3 sequences, of which roughly 45% were detected only once. The ten largest clones capture around 10% of the sample.

A word on this clonotype: What this receptor recognizes is not known. There are no base qualities to consult, and no much larger clone falls within one base.

To demonstrate the VDJtools post-analysis software, the study profiled TCR beta repertoires from the peripheral blood of about 13 young patients with multiple sclerosis. The multiple sclerosis patients were children and adolescents between 6 and 15 years of age. The receptor chain draws on TRBV6-5 and TRBJ2-1, with 9 bases in between that match TRBD2. This TCR was recovered from a girl aged 5 to 17 with multiple sclerosis. Sequenced sample: blood. The DNA sequence reads TGTGCCAGCAGTTACCGAACTAGCGGGGAGCAGTTCTTC. The translation is CASSYRTSGEQFF.